In its sample, the clone carrying this T cell receptor (beta chain) was seen many times. The sample originates from a study of neurological immune-mediated disorders. 2 million PBMCs stored at -80 C were the source of the unsorted libraries. Each CDR3 protein gets one entry after TCRdb re-called the 5' RACE reads with MiXCR. In the table there are about 59,000 distinct CDR3 sequences, 10% to 15% of which are singletons. Germline assignment: CDR1 SGHRS and CDR2 YFSETQ. With V trimmed by 2 bases and J by 5 bases, 3 bases remained unmatched. The CDR3 is 13 residues long. The chain is built from TRBV5-1 and TRBJ1-1; 7 bases match TRBD1. This TCR was recovered from a woman aged 55-70 years with HTLV-1-associated myelopathy (HAM/TSP). Sequences were obtained from PBMCs. Written as DNA, the CDR3 is TGCGCCAGCAGCTTCAGGGGGGGTACTGAAGCTTTCTTT. This encodes CASSFRGGTEAFF. Full variable domain (missing parts from reference TRBV5-1 and TRBJ1-1): KAGVTQTPRYLIKTRGQQVTLSCSPISGHRSVSWYQQTPGQGLQFLFEYFSETQRNKGNFPGRFSGRQFSNSRSEMNVSTLELGDSALYLCASSFRGGTEAFFGQGTRLTVV.